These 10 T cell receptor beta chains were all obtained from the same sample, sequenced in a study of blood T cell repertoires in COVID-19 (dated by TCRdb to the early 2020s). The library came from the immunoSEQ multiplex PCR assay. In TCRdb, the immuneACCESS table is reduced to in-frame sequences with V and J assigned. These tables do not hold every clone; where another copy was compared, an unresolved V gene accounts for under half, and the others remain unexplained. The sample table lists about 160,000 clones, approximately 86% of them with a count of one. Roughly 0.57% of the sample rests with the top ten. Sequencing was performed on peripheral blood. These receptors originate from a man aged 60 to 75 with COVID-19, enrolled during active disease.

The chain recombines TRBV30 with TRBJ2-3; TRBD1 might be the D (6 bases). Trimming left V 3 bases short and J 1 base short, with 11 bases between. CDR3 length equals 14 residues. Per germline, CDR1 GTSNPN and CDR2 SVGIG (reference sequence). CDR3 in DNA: TGTGCCTGGAGCAGGGGAATGGGCACAGATACGCAGTATTTT. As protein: CAWSRGMGTDTQYF.

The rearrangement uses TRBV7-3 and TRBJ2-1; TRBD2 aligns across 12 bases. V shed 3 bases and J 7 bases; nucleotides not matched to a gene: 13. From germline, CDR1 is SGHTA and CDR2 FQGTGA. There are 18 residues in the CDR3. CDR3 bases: TGTGCCAGCAGCTTGACACCACTTGGACTAGCGGGACCGAATGAGCAGTTCTTC. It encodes CASSLTPLGLAGPNEQFF.

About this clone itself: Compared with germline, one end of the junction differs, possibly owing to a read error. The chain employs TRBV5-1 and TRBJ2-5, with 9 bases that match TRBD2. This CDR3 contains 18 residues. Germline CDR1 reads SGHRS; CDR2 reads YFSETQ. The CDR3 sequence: CATSRVELASGVGETQYF. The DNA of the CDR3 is TGCGCCACCAGCAGAGTAGAGTTGGCTAGCGGGGTGGGAGAGACCCAGTACTTC.

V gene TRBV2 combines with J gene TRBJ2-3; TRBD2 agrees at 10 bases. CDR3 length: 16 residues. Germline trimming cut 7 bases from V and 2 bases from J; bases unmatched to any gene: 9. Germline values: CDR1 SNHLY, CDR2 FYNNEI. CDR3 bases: TGTGCCAGCATCCTAAGGACTAGCGGATACACAGATACGCAGTATTTT. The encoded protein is CASILRTSGYTDTQYF.

The CDR3 nucleotides are TGTGCCACCAGTGATACCTCCTGGCGGGTAGCGGGAGACAATGAGCAGTTCTTC. Translation: CATSDTSWRVAGDNEQFF. The chain uses TRBV24-1 and TRBJ2-1, with 9 bases matching TRBD2. There are 18 residues in the CDR3. Losses at the gene ends were 3 bases for V and 5 bases for J; bases not matched to a gene: 13. CDR1 and CDR2 from the germline V gene are KGHDR and SFDVKD.

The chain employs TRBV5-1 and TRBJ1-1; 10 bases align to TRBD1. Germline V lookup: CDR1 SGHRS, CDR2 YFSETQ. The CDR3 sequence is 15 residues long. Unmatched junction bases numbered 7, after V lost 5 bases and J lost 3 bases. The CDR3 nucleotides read TGCGCCAGCAGATTCGGGACAGGGGTTTACACTGAAGCTTTCTTT. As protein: CASRFGTGVYTEAFF.

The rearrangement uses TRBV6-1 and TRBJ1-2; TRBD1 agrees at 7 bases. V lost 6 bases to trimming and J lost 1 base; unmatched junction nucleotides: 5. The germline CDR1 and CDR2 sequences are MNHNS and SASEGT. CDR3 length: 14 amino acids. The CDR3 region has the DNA TGTGCCAGCAGCCGGGACAGACATAACTATGGCTACACCTTC. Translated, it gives CASSRDRHNYGYTF.

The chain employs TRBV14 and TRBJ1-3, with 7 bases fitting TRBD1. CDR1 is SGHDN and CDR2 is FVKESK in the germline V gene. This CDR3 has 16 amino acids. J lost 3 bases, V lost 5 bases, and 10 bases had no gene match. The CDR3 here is CASSKTGISLGNTIYF. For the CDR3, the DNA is TGTGCCAGCAGCAAGACAGGGATCTCTCTTGGAAACACCATATATTTT.

The CDR3 DNA sequence: TGTGCCAGCAGCCTCCAGGCCCCAGGGGGGCAGTTCTTC. Its protein product is CASSLQAPGGQFF. The rearrangement uses TRBV3-1 (or the pseudogene TRBV3-2) and TRBJ2-1; 7 bases match TRBD1. V dropped 4 bases and J dropped 12; count of bases not matched to a gene: 9. Germline values: CDR1 LGHDT, CDR2 YNNKEL (reference sequence). This CDR3 is 13 amino acids long.

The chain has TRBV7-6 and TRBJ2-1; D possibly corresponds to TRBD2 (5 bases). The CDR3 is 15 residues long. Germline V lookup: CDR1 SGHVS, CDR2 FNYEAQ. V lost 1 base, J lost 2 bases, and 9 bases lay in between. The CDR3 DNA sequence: TGTGCCAGCAGCTTAGGAAGCGGAACCTACAATGAGCAGTTCTTC. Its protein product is CASSLGSGTYNEQFF.